One sample yielded the 2 T cell receptor beta chains listed below, sequenced in a study of T cell responses to AZD1222 COVID-19 vaccine. The table came from immunoSEQ multiplex PCR; TCRdb's copy has only in-frame clones and leaves some out. The sample yields some 140,000 clones, 80% to 90% seen once. The specimen was peripheral blood, collected 28 days after the second AZD1222 dose. These TCRs come from an adult who received the AZD1222 COVID-19 vaccine.

The chain has TRBV5-4 and TRBJ2-7; 10 bases are a match to TRBD2. Germline values: CDR1 SGHNT, CDR2 YYREEE (reference sequence). The ends lost 2 bases at V and 4 bases at J; junction bases unmatched: 6. The CDR3 loop spans 15 amino acids. CDR3 region: CASSLKRGGPYEQYF. CDR3 bases: TGTGCCAGCAGCTTAAAGCGGGGGGGACCTTACGAGCAGTACTTC. Complete variable domain (other parts from reference TRBV5-4 and TRBJ2-7): ETGVTQSPTHLIKTRGQQVTLRCSSQSGHNTVSWYQQALGQGPQFIFQYYREEENGRGNFPPRFSGLQFPNYSSELNVNALELDDSALYLCASSLKRGGPYEQYFGPGTRLTVT.

The chain has TRBV19 and TRBJ2-1; no reliable D call. Trimming left V 6 bases short and J 8 bases short, with 11 bases between. The germline gives CDR1 LNHDA, CDR2 SQIVND (reference sequence). This CDR3 is 12 amino acids long. CDR3 amino acids: CASRARGHEQFF. CDR3 in DNA: TGTGCCAGTAGAGCTAGAGGACATGAGCAGTTCTTC.